This is a list of T cell receptor beta chains from one sample in a study of cytomegalovirus exposure and HLA in healthy donors. Data came from immunoSEQ multiplex PCR; TCRdb stores just in-frame clones and leaves some out. The sample contains some 150,000 clones, 70% to 80% of which appear only once. Sequencing was performed on PBMCs. These receptors all come from a man between 25 and 39 years old in good health and CMV-seropositive. CDR3s include the opening cysteine and the closing phenylalanine or tryptophan. D genes are given only for firm matches. Only some rows state a clone size, as once, few, many or a class for expanded clones.

j_gene | v_gene | abundance | d_gene | CDR3nt | CDR3aa
TRBJ2-3 | TRBV5-6 | NA | TRBD2 | TGTGCCAGCAGCGACCAACTAGCGGGGGGGCATAGAGATACGCAGTATTTT | CASSDQLAGGHRDTQYF
TRBJ2-7 | TRBV27 | NA | TRBD2 | TGTGCCAGCAGTTTATTCCTAGCGGGGACCTACGAGCAGTACTTC | CASSLFLAGTYEQYF
TRBJ2-2 | TRBV5-1 | NA | NA | TGCGCCAGCTTCCCTTGGGGCAAGAACACCGGGGAGCTGTTTTTT | CASFPWGKNTGELFF
TRBJ2-3 | TRBV5-1 | few | TRBD1 | TGCGCCAGCAGTTTCCGACAGGGGGGTTCGGCAGCGTCGGATACGCAGTATTTT | CASSFRQGGSAASDTQYF
TRBJ1-1 | TRBV11-3 | NA | NA | TGTGCCAGCAGCTTACGCAGGAACACTGAAGCTTTCTTT | CASSLRRNTEAFF
TRBJ2-5 | TRBV7-9 | once | TRBD1 | TGTGCCAGCAGCTTAGGGGGCAGGGGGCTCGAGAAGACCCAGTACTTC | CASSLGGRGLEKTQYF
TRBJ2-7 | TRBV27 | few | TRBD2 | TGTGCCAGCAGTTTAGAGGGACTAGCCGCCTACGAGCAGTACTTC | CASSLEGLAAYEQYF
TRBJ2-1 | TRBV15 | NA | NA | TGTGCCACCAGCAGAGATCGGAACAGGGTGAATGAGCAGTTCTTC | CATSRDRNRVNEQFF
TRBJ2-7 | TRBV7-3 | NA | TRBD2 | TGTGCCAGCAGCTTAAGCGGGGGGGCCGGCGACGAGCAGTACTTC | CASSLSGGAGDEQYF
TRBJ2-2 | TRBV19 | NA | NA | TGTGCCAGTAGTATATCACAGGAACCGTTCGGGTACGCCGGGGAGCTGTTTTTT | CASSISQEPFGYAGELFF
TRBJ1-3 | TRBV6-5 | NA | TRBD1 | TGTGCCAGCAGTCCTGGACAGGTCCACGGAAACACCATATATTTT | CASSPGQVHGNTIYF
TRBJ2-7 | TRBV5-1 | few | NA | TGCGCCAGCAGCAACACAGACTACGAGCAGTACTTC | CASSNTDYEQYF
TRBJ2-6 | TRBV28 | NA | NA | TGTGCCAGCCATTCCCAGGGAAATGGGGCCAACGTCCTGACTTTC | CASHSQGNGANVLTF
TRBJ2-1 | TRBV2 | NA | TRBD2 | TGTGCCAGCAGTGACCTAGCGGGGGCCACAGACAATGAGCAGTTCTTC | CASSDLAGATDNEQFF
TRBJ2-3 | TRBV18 | NA | NA | TGTGCCAGCTCACCTTTAATAACAAGACGGGCAGATACGCAGTATTTT | CASSPLITRRADTQYF
TRBJ1-2 | TRBV6-6 | few | NA | TGTGCCAGCAGTGCGCCGGACCAGGGGTTTAGGGGCTACACCTTC | CASSAPDQGFRGYTF
TRBJ1-1 | TRBV14 | NA | TRBD1 | TGTGCCAGCAGGGCGACAGGGGGAGTCACTGAAGCTTTTTTT | CASRATGGVTEAFF